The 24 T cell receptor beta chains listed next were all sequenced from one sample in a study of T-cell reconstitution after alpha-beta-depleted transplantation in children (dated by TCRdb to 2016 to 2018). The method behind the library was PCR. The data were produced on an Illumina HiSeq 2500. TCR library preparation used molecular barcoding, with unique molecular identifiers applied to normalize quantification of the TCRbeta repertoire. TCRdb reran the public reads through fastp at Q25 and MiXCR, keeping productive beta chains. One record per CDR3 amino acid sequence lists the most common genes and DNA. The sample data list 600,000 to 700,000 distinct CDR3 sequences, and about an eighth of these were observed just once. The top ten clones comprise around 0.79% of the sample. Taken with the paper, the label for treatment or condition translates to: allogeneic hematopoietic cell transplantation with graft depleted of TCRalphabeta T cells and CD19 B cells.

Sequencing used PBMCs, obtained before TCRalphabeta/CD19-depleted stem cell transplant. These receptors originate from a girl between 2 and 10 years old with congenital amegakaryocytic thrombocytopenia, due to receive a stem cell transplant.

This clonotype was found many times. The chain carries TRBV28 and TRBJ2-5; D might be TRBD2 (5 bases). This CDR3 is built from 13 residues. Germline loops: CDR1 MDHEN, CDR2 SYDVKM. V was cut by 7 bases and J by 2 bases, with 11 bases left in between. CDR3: CASKVREQETQYF. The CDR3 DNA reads TGTGCCAGCAAAGTGAGGGAACAAGAGACCCAGTACTTC.

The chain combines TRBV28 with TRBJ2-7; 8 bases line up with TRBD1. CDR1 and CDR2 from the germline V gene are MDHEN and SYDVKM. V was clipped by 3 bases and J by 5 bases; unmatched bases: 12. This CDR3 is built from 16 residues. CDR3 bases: TGTGCCAGCAGTTTTATAGCTCGGACAGGGAGTCACGAGCAGTACTTC. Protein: CASSFIARTGSHEQYF. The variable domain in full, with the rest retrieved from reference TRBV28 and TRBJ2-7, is DVKVTQSSRYLVKRTGEKVFLECVQDMDHENMFWYRQDPGLGLRLIYFSYDVKMKEKGDIPEGYSVSREKKERFSLILESASTNQTSMYLCASSFIARTGSHEQYFGPGTRLTVT.

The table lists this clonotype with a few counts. The CDR3 loop is CASSPLQGTPYEQYF. Here the CDR3 DNA reads TGTGCCAGCAGTCCTCTTCAGGGTACTCCCTACGAGCAGTACTTC. The V gene is TRBV28, the J gene TRBJ2-7; possibly TRBD1 for D (5 bases). Germline loops: CDR1 MDHEN, CDR2 SYDVKM. The CDR3 loop spans 15 amino acids. V shed 5 bases and J shed 2 bases, with 16 bases lying between them.

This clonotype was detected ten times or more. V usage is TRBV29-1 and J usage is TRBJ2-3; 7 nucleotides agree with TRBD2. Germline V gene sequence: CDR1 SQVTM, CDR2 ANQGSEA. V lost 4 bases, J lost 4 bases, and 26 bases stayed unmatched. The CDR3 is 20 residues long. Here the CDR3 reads CSVGVWGGSIPIRTSDTQYF. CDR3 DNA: TGCAGCGTTGGGGTCTGGGGCGGGAGTATTCCCATTCGGACCTCAGATACGCAGTATTTT.

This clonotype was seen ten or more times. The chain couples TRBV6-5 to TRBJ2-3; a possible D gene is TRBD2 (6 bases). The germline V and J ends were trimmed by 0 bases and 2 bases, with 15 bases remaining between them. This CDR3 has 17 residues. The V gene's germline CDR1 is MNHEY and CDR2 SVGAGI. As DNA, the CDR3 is TGTGCCAGCAGTTACTCACCTAGCGAACGACCCACAGATACGCAGTATTTT. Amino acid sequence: CASSYSPSERPTDTQYF.

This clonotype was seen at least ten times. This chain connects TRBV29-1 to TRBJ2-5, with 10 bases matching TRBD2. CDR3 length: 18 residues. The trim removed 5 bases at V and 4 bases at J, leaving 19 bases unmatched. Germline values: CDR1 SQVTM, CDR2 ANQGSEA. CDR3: CSVLPRTSGYQRGETQYF. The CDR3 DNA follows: TGCAGCGTTCTCCCCCGGACTAGCGGCTACCAAAGGGGAGAGACCCAGTACTTC.

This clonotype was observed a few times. The CDR3 sequence: CSVVGAVGGSGEKLFF. The CDR3, as DNA: TGCAGCGTTGTAGGTGCTGTAGGCGGGTCGGGTGAAAAACTGTTTTTT. The chain has TRBV29-1 and TRBJ1-4, with D hard to call. Looked up from germline, CDR1 is SQVTM and CDR2 is ANQGSEA. This CDR3 has 16 residues. Trimming shortened V by 4 bases and J by 7 bases, and 22 bases separated the two germline ends.

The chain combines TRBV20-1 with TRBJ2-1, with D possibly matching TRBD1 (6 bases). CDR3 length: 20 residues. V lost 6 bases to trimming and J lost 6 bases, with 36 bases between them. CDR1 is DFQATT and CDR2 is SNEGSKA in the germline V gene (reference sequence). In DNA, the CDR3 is TGCAGTGCAAGAAATCGGGACACCGGGTCGGCAGCGTCATGGTCCAATGAGCAGTTCTTC. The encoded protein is CSARNRDTGSAASWSNEQFF.

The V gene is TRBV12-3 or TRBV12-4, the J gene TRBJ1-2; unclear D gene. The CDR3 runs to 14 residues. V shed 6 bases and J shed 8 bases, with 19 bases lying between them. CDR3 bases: TGTGCCAGCAGCAACAAGATAAATCGACCCGGCTACACCTTC. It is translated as CASSNKINRPGYTF.

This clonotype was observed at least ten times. The CDR3 loop reads CASSHTTRQETQYF. Here the CDR3 DNA reads TGTGCCAGCAGCCATACAACTAGACAAGAGACCCAGTACTTC. The V gene is TRBV12-3 or TRBV12-4, the J gene TRBJ2-5; D might be TRBD2 (5 bases). Trimming removed 6 bases at V and 2 bases at J, with 13 bases between. This CDR3 is 14 amino acids long.

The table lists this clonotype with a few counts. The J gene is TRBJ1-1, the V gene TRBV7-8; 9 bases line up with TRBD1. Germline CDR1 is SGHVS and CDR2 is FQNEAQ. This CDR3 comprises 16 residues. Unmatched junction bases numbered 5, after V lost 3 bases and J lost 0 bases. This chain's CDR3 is CASSFLQGALNTEAFF. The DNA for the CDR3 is TGTGCCAGCAGCTTCCTACAGGGGGCACTGAACACTGAAGCTTTCTTT.

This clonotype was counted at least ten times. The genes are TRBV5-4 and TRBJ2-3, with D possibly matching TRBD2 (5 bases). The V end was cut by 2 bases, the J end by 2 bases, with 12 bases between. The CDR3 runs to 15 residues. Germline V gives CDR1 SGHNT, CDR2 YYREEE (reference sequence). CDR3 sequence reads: CASSLGLKYTDTQYF. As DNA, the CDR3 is TGTGCCAGCAGCTTAGGACTTAAATACACAGATACGCAGTATTTT.

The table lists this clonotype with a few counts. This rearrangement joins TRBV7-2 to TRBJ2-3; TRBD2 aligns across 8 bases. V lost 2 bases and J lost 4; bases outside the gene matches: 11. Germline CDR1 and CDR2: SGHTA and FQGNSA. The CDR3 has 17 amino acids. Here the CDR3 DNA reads TGTGCCAGCAGCTTATGGGACTCGGGAGGGCCGGCAGATACGCAGTATTTT. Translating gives CASSLWDSGGPADTQYF.

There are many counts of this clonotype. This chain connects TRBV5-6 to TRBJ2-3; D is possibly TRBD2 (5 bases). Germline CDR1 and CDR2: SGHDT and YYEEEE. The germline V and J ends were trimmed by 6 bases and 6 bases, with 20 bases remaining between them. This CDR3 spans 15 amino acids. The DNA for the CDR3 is TGTGCCAGCATCCCGGGGTCAGGTGTAGCGGATACGCAGTATTTT. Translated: CASIPGSGVADTQYF.

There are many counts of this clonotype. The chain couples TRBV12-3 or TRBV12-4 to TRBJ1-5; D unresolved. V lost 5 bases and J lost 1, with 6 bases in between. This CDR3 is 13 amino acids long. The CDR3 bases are TGTGCCAGCAGTACTCGAAGCAATCAGCCCCAGCATTTT. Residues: CASSTRSNQPQHF.

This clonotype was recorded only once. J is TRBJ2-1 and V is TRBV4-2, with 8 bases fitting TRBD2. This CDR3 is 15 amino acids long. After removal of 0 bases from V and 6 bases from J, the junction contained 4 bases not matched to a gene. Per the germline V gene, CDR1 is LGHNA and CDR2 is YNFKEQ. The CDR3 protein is CASSQESAGGNEQFF. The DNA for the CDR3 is TGTGCCAGCAGCCAAGAATCGGCGGGGGGCAATGAGCAGTTCTTC.

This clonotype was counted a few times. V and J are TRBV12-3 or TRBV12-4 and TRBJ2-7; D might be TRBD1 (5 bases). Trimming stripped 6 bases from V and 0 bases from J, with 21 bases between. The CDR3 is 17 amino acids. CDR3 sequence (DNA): TGTGCCAGCAGCTCAACAGGCCGGGCTGGGGTCTCCTACGAGCAGTACTTC. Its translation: CASSSTGRAGVSYEQYF.

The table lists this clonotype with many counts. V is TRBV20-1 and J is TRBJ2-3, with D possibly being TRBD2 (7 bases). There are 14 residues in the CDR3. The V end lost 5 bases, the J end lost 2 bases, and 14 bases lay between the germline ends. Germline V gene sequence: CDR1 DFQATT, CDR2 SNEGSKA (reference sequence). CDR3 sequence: CSAQRGGATDTQYF. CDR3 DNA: TGCAGTGCTCAGAGGGGGGGGGCCACAGATACGCAGTATTTT.

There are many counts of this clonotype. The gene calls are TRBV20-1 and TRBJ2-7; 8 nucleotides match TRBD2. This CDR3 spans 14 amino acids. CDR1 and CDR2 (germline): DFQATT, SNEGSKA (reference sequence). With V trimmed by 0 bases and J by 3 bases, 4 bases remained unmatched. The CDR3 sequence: CSARESGSGYEQYF. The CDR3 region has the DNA TGCAGTGCTAGAGAGAGCGGGAGTGGCTACGAGCAGTACTTC.

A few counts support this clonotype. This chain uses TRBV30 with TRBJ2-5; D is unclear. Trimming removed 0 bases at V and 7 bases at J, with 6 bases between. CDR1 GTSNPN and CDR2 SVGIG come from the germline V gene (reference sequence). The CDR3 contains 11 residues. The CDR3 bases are TGTGCCTGGAGTGTACTACTGACCCAGTACTTC. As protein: CAWSVLLTQYF.

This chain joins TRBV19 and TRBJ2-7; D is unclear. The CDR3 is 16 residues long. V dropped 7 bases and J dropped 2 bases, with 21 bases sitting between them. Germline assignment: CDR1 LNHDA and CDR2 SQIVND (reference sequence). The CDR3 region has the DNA TGTGCCAGTACTTCAAGGAGAGACACCTCAACCTACGAGCAGTACTTC. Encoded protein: CASTSRRDTSTYEQYF.

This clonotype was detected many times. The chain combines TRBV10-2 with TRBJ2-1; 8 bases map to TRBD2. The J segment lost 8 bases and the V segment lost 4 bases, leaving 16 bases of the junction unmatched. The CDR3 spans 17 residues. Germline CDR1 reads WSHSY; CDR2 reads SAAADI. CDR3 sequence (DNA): TGCGCCAGCAGTGGGGCAATGGGACTAGGATTCGTCGATGAGCAGTTCTTC. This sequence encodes CASSGAMGLGFVDEQFF.

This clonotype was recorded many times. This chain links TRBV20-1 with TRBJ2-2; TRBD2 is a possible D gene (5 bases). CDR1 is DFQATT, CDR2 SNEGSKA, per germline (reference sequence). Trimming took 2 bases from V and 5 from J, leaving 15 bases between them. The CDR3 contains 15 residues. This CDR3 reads CSARLGSTRTGELFF. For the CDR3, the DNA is TGCAGTGCTAGATTGGGCAGCACTAGAACCGGGGAGCTGTTTTTT.

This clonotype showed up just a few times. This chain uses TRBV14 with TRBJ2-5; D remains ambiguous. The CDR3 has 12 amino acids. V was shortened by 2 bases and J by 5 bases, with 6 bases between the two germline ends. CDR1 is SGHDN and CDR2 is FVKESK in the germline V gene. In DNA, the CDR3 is TGTGCCAGCAGCCAACGGATGGAGACCCAGTACTTC. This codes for CASSQRMETQYF.